This T cell receptor (beta chain) originates from a study of CD8+CD57+ T cells in acquired aplastic anemia. Study information: On average, sorted CD4+ and CD8+ cells gave 2.5 to 4 ug of DNA.

TCR beta VDJ combinations and CDR3 sequences were profiled from genomic DNA. From the reads, TCRdb called clonotypes with MiXCR, one entry per CDR3 protein. The table lists roughly 280,000 distinct CDR3 sequences, approximately 58% of them singletons. CDR3 length: 14 amino acids. The V segment lost 0 bases and the J segment 3 bases; nucleotides outside the gene matches: 1. The germline gives CDR1 SNHLY, CDR2 FYNNEI. Selection for sequencing was limited to patients who had shown CD8+CD57+ cell expansion by flow cytometry. Patient blood was sampled before any therapy had been received. The chain links TRBV2 to TRBJ2-7, with 8 bases matching TRBD2. The sequence was collected from a human donor with aplastic anemia. Material: sorted CD4+, CD8+, or CD8+CD57+ T cells (not recorded which) from PBMCs. CDR3 amino acids: CASSEAAGVYEQYF. In DNA form, the CDR3 reads TGTGCCAGCAGTGAAGCAGCGGGAGTCTACGAGCAGTACTTC.